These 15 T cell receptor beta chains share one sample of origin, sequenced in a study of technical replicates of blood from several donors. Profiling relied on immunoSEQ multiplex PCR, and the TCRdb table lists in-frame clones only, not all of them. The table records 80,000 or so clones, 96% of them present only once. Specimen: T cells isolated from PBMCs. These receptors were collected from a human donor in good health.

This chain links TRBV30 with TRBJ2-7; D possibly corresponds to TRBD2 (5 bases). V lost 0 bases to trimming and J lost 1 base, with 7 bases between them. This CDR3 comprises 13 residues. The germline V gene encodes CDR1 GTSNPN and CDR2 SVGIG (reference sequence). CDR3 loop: CAWSVTSSYEQYF. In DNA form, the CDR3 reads TGTGCCTGGAGTGTAACTAGTTCCTACGAGCAGTACTTC.

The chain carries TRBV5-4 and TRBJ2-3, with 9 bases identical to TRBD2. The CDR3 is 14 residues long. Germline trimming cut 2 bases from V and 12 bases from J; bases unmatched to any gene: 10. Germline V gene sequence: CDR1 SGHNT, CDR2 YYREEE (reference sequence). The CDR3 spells CASSFQRGDPNQYF. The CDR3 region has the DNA TGTGCCAGCAGCTTCCAGCGGGGGGACCCAAACCAGTATTTT.

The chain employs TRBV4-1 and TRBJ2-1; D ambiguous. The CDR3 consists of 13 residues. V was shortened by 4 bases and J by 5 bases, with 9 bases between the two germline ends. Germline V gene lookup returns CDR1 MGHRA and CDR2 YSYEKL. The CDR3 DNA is TGCGCCAGCAGCCGTACCCGAGACAATGAGCAGTTCTTC. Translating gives CASSRTRDNEQFF.

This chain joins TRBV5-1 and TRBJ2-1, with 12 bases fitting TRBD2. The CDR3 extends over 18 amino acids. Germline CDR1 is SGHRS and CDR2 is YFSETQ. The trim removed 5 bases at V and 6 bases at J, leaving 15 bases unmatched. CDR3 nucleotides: TGCGCCAGCAGACGGGGTCCTAGCGGGAGGGCCGACGGCAATGAGCAGTTCTTC. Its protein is CASRRGPSGRADGNEQFF.

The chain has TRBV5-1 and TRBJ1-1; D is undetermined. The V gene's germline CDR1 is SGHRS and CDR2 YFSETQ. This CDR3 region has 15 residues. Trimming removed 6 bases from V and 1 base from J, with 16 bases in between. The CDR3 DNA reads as TGCGCCAGCACCTTTTCGACTGCTCCGAACACTGAAGCTTTCTTT. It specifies CASTFSTAPNTEAFF.

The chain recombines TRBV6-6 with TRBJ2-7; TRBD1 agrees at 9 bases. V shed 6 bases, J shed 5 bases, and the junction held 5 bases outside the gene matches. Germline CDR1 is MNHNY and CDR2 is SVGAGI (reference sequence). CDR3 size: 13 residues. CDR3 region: CASRKQGADEQYF. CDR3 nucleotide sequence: TGTGCCAGCAGAAAACAGGGGGCGGACGAGCAGTACTTC.

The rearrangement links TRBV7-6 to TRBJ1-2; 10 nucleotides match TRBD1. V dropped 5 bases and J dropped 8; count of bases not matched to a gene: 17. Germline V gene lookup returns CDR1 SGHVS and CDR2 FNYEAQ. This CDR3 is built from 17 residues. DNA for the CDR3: TGTGCCAGCAGCCCACATATCCCGGGACAGGGGATGAAGGGCTACACCTTC. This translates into CASSPHIPGQGMKGYTF.

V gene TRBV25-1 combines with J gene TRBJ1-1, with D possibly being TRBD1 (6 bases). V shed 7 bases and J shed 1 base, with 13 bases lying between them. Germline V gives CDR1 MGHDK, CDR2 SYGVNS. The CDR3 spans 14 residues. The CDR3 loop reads CASTGWGPNTEAFF. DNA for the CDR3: TGTGCCAGCACCGGATGGGGGCCGAACACTGAAGCTTTCTTT.

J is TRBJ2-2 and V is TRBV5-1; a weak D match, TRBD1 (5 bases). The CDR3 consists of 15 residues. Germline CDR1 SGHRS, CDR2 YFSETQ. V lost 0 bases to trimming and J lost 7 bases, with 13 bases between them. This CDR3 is CASSLDGMGRGELFF. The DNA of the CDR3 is TGCGCCAGCAGCTTGGATGGCATGGGGCGCGGGGAGCTGTTTTTT.

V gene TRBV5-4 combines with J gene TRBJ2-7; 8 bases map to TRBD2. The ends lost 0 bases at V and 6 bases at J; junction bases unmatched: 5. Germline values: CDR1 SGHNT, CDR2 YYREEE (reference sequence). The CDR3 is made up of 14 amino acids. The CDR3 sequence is CASSLVGSGSEQYF. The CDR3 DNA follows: TGTGCCAGCAGCTTGGTCGGCAGCGGGAGCGAGCAGTACTTC.

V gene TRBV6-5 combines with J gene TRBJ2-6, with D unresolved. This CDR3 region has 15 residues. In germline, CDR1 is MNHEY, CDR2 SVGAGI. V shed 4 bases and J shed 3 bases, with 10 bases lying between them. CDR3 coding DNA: TGTGCCAGCAGTTCGGGTTCGGGTGGGGCCAACGTCCTGACTTTC. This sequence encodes CASSSGSGGANVLTF.

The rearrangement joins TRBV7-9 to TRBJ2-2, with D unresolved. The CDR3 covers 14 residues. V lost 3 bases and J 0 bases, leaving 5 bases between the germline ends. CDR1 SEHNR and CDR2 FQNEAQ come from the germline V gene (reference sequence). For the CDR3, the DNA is TGTGCCAGCAGCTTTGTTACGAACACCGGGGAGCTGTTTTTT. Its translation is CASSFVTNTGELFF.

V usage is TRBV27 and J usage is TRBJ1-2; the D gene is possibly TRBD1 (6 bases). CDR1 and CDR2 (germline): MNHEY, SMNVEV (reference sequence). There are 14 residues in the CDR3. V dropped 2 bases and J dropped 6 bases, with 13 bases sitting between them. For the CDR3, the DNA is TGTGCCAGCAGTTTAACGCAGGGGATTGATGGCTACACCTTC. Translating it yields CASSLTQGIDGYTF.

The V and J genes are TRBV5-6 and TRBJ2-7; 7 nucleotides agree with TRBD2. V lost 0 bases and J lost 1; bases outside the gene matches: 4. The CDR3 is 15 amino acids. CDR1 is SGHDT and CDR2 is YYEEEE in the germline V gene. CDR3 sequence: CASSLEGGRSYEQYF. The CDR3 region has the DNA TGTGCCAGCAGCTTGGAGGGAGGGCGGTCCTACGAGCAGTACTTC.

The CDR3 loop is CASSFGSDNEKLFF. The CDR3 coding sequence is TGTGCCAGCAGCTTCGGCAGCGACAATGAAAAACTGTTTTTT. The chain has TRBV11-2 and TRBJ1-4; D remains ambiguous. Trimming removed 3 bases from V and 5 bases from J, with 10 bases in between. The CDR3 is 14 residues long. The germline CDR1 and CDR2 sequences are SGHAT and FQNNGV. Full variable domain (remainder filled in from reference TRBV11-2 and TRBJ1-4): EAGVAQSPRYKIIEKRQSVAFWCNPISGHATLYWYQQILGQGPKLLIQFQNNGVVDDSQLPKDRFSAERLKGVDSTLKIQPAKLEDSAVYLCASSFGSDNEKLFFGSGTQLSVL.